The rows below give T cell receptor beta chains drawn from one sample of a study of response to subunit inactivated influenza vaccine. TCRdb re-called the RT-PCR reads with MiXCR, one entry per CDR3 protein. The repertoire holds about 700,000 distinct CDR3 sequences, with more than 15% as singletons. This sample comprised PBMCs from blood, obtained less than 13 days after vaccination. The source of these receptors is a man aged 45-65 years who received an inactivated influenza vaccine. Each CDR3 is given with its conserved first and last residue. A D gene is named only where the DNA matches it firmly. Expanded clones are given a class, and other clones once, few, many or no size at all.

J gene	D gene	V gene	clone size	CDR3 length	CDR3 protein	CDR3 DNA
TRBJ2-7	TRBD1	TRBV7-3	.	15	CASSLSGTDNYEQYF	TGTGCCAGCAGCTTGTCCGGGACAGATAACTACGAGCAGTACTTC
TRBJ2-7	TRBD2	TRBV5-1	few	15	CASSGGLAGVGEQYF	TGCGCCAGCAGCGGGGGACTAGCGGGAGTGGGGGAGCAGTACTTC
TRBJ1-1	.	TRBV7-9	many	13	CASSSDMNTEAFF	TGTGCCAGCAGTTCCGACATGAACACTGAAGCTTTCTTT
TRBJ2-3	.	TRBV20-1	.	15	CSARVMGRNTDTQYF	TGCAGTGCTAGAGTTATGGGCCGCAACACAGATACGCAGTATTTT
TRBJ2-5	.	TRBV15	few	15	CATSPYGAAQETQYF	TGTGCCACCAGCCCCTATGGGGCAGCCCAAGAGACCCAGTACTTC
TRBJ2-7	.	TRBV7-9	.	16	CASSPERWGQAQEQYF	TGTGCCAGCAGCCCTGAGCGGTGGGGCCAGGCCCAGGAGCAGTACTTC
TRBJ1-5	.	TRBV5-1	many	14	CASSLEGSNQPQHF	TGCGCCAGCAGCTTGGAAGGGAGCAATCAGCCCCAGCATTTT
TRBJ2-1	.	TRBV5-1	few	14	CASSLGPHRNEQFF	TGCGCCAGCAGCTTGGGACCGCATCGCAATGAGCAGTTCTTC
TRBJ2-3	TRBD1	TRBV18	few	16	CASSPWDSRSTDTQYF	TGTGCCAGCTCACCCTGGGACAGCCGGAGCACAGATACGCAGTATTTT
TRBJ2-3	TRBD2	TRBV6-1	.	15	CASSLTGGVTDTQYF	TGTGCCAGCAGTCTCACGGGGGGGGTCACAGATACGCAGTATTTT
TRBJ2-1	.	TRBV6-2/TRBV6-3	many	19	CASSYSNSLARQSYNEQFF	TGTGCCAGCAGTTACTCAAATTCACTAGCCCGGCAGTCCTACAATGAGCAGTTCTTC
TRBJ2-1	TRBD2	TRBV5-1	.	15	CASSQRLAGQVEQFF	TGCGCCAGCAGCCAAAGACTAGCGGGGCAGGTCGAGCAGTTCTTC
TRBJ2-5	TRBD2	TRBV5-5	.	15	CASSRGDTGGETQYF	TGTGCCAGCAGCAGAGGGGACACGGGAGGGGAGACCCAGTACTTC
TRBJ1-2	.	TRBV27	many	13	CASMGGYGYGYTF	TGTGCCAGCATGGGAGGGTACGGCTATGGCTACACCTTC
TRBJ2-5	.	TRBV28	.	13	CASSFFQQETQYF	TGTGCCAGCAGTTTTTTTCAGCAAGAGACCCAGTACTTC
TRBJ2-7	TRBD2	TRBV5-1	few	16	CASSPGGLAGSYEQYF	TGCGCCAGCAGCCCGGGGGGTTTAGCGGGGTCCTACGAGCAGTACTTC
TRBJ1-1	.	TRBV20-1	.	13	CSAPKVGYGEAFF	TGCAGTGCTCCGAAGGTCGGTTACGGTGAAGCTTTCTTT
TRBJ2-5	.	TRBV20-1	.	15	CSARDRQSTLGTQYF	TGCAGTGCTAGAGATCGACAATCAACTTTAGGGACCCAGTACTTC
TRBJ2-7	TRBD2	TRBV7-2	many	16	CASSPGLASPPYEQYF	TGTGCCAGCAGCCCGGGACTAGCGTCCCCTCCCTACGAGCAGTACTTC
TRBJ1-6	.	TRBV12-3/TRBV12-4	few	14	CASSLSPGGSPLHF	TGTGCCAGCAGTTTAAGCCCCGGCGGTTCACCCCTCCACTTT
TRBJ2-2	.	TRBV24-1	.	11	CATELTGELFF	TGTGCCACCGAGCTCACCGGGGAGCTGTTTTTT
TRBJ2-3	.	TRBV28	.	14	CASSRYSGTDTQYF	TGTGCCAGCAGTCGTTATTCCGGCACAGATACGCAGTATTTT
TRBJ1-2	.	TRBV20-1	.	13	CSARVQKNYGYTF	TGCAGTGCTAGGGTTCAGAAGAACTATGGCTACACCTTC
TRBJ2-7	TRBD1	TRBV4-3	few	16	CASSQVPGTGGYEQYF	TGCGCCAGCAGCCAAGTGCCAGGGACAGGTGGCTACGAGCAGTACTTC
TRBJ2-7	TRBD2	TRBV12-3/TRBV12-4	few	17	CASSPGTSGELSYEQYF	TGTGCCAGCAGTCCAGGGACTAGCGGGGAGTTATCCTACGAGCAGTACTTC
TRBJ1-1	.	TRBV3-1	few	14	CASSLTSQAAEAFF	TGTGCCAGCAGCCTCACTAGTCAGGCTGCTGAAGCTTTCTTT
TRBJ1-4	.	TRBV7-2	few	16	CASSFGISRTNEKLFF	TGTGCCAGCAGCTTTGGGATTTCTAGGACTAATGAAAAACTGTTTTTT
TRBJ1-1	.	TRBV10-3	.	13	CAIEGAKDTEAFF	TGTGCCATCGAAGGGGCGAAGGACACTGAAGCTTTCTTT
TRBJ2-1	TRBD2	TRBV9	.	17	CASSVNAGGPVINEQFF	TGTGCCAGCAGCGTAAATGCGGGAGGGCCTGTGATCAATGAGCAGTTCTTC
TRBJ2-1	.	TRBV6-5	few	17	CASSYGGGSASYNEQFF	TGTGCCAGCAGTTACGGGGGCGGGAGTGCTTCCTACAATGAGCAGTTCTTC
TRBJ1-2	.	TRBV20-1	few	13	CSAKPPSNYGYTF	TGCAGTGCTAAGCCTCCATCTAACTATGGCTACACCTTC
TRBJ2-6	TRBD1	TRBV29-1	many	18	CSVTKAGGASPGANVLTF	TGCAGCGTAACGAAAGCAGGGGGCGCTTCTCCTGGGGCCAACGTCCTGACTTTC
TRBJ1-1	TRBD1	TRBV12-3/TRBV12-4	many	13	CASRRQGVPEAFF	TGTGCCAGCAGAAGACAGGGGGTCCCTGAAGCTTTCTTT